This is a list of T cell receptor beta chains from one sample in a study of blood T cell repertoires in COVID-19. Generated by immunoSEQ multiplex PCR, the TCRdb table keeps only in-frame clones and is missing some. The sample carries under 110,000 clones, around 90% recorded once. Sequenced input: peripheral blood. The receptors originated from a man between 50 and 59 years old with acute or convalescent COVID-19. Each CDR3 is given with its conserved first and last residue. D genes are given only for firm matches. Where a row states a size, it is once, few, many or the class of an expanded clone; other rows omit it.

>few|TRBJ1-6|-|TRBV10-3
TGTGCCATCAGTGACCAGGGTAACGCCCTCCACTTT
CAISDQGNALHF
>-|TRBJ2-3|-|TRBV4-1
TGCGCCAGCAGCCAAGCCCCGCGCACTAGCACAGATACGCAGTATTTT
CASSQAPRTSTDTQYF
>-|TRBJ2-5|-|TRBV5-1
TGCGCCAGCAGCCTAAGCCCCCTTGGGGGAGGAGAGACCCAGTACTTC
CASSLSPLGGGETQYF
>once|TRBJ2-2|-|TRBV12-3/TRBV12-4
TGTGCCAGCAGGACTGGACAAACCGGGGAGCTGTTTTTT
CASRTGQTGELFF
>few|TRBJ2-5|-|TRBV9
TGTGCCAGCAGCGTAGCTGTGGGGGCAGAGACCCAGTACTTC
CASSVAVGAETQYF
>once|TRBJ1-5|-|TRBV19
TGTGCCAGTAGTATAGTAGGCAATCAGCCCCAGCATTTT
CASSIVGNQPQHF
>-|TRBJ2-3|-|TRBV5-6
TGTGCCAGCAGCTTGTATATGACAGATACGCAGTATTTT
CASSLYMTDTQYF
>-|TRBJ1-6|-|TRBV27
TGTGCCAGCAGTTTATGGGCAGACAATTCACCCCTCCACTTT
CASSLWADNSPLHF
>-|TRBJ1-4|-|TRBV3-1/TRBV3-2
TGTGCCAGCAGCCAAGGGGCTCTGAGAAACGTCGAAAAACTGTTTTTT
CASSQGALRNVEKLFF
>-|TRBJ2-4|TRBD1|TRBV29-1
TGCAGCGTTGAAGATCGGGGACAGGATGGGAACATTCAGTACTTC
CSVEDRGQDGNIQYF